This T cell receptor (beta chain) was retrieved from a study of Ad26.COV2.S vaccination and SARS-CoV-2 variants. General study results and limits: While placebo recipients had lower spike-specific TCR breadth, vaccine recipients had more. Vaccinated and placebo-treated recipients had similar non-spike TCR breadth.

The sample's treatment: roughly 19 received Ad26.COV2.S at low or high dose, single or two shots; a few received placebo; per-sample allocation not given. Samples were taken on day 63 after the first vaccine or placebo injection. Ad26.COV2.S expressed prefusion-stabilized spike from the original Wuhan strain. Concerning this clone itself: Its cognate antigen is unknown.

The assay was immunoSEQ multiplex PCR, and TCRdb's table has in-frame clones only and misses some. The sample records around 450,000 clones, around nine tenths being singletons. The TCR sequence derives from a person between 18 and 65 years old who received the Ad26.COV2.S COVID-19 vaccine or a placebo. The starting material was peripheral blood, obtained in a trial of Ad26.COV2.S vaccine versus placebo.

The CDR3 here is CASSPRVGGGAEQFF. The CDR3 nucleotides read TGTGCCAGCAGCCCCAGGGTGGGCGGGGGAGCTGAGCAGTTCTTC. V gene TRBV3-1 (or the pseudogene TRBV3-2) combines with J gene TRBJ2-1; 7 nucleotides match TRBD2. Germline-derived CDR1 and CDR2 are LGHDT and YNNKEL (reference sequence). V lost 4 bases to trimming and J lost 9 bases; unmatched junction nucleotides: 12. CDR3 length: 15 amino acids.